This TCR beta chain was captured in a study of cytomegalovirus exposure and HLA in healthy donors. 60 Vbeta and 13 Jbeta primers were used in PCR. The repertoire was sequenced with immunoSEQ multiplex PCR; TCRdb's copy has only in-frame clones and lacks some. The data show roughly 180,000 clones, more than 60% seen once. CDR1 and CDR2 from the germline V gene are SGHAT and FQNNGV. The CDR3 is 13 amino acids. The V end was cut by 6 bases, the J end by 2 bases, with 10 bases between. Input material: PBMCs. V and J are TRBV11-2 and TRBJ1-2; D is perhaps TRBD1 (6 bases). The TCR sequence derives from a man aged 18 to 30 in good health and CMV-seronegative. In DNA form, the CDR3 reads TGTGCCAGCAGGGACAGCCTCAACTATGGCTACACCTTC. This codes for CASRDSLNYGYTF.